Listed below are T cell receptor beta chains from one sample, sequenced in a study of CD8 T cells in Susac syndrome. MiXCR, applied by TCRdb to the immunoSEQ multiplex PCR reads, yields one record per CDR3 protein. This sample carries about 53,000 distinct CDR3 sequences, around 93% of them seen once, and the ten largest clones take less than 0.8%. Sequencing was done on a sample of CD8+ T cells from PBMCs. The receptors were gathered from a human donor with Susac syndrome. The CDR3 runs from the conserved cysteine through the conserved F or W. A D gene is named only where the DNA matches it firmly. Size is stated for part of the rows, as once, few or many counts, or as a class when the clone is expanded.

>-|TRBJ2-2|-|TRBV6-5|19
CASSYVSRYRDLNTGELFF
TGTGCCAGCAGTTACGTGAGTCGATACAGGGACCTGAACACCGGGGAGCTGTTTTTT
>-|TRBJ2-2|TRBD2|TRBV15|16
CATSPTSGGRIGELFF
TGTGCCACCTCCCCCACTAGCGGGGGTAGGATCGGGGAGCTGTTTTTT
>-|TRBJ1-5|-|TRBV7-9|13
CASSVPGQQPQHF
TGTGCCAGCAGCGTACCAGGTCAACAGCCCCAGCATTTT
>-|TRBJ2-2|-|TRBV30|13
CAWSVGGTGELFF
TGTGCCTGGAGTGTAGGGGGCACCGGGGAGCTGTTTTTT
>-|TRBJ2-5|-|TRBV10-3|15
CAISSPTFPQETQYF
TGTGCCATCAGTAGCCCTACTTTTCCTCAAGAGACCCAGTACTTC
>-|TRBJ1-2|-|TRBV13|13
CASSQQGHYGYTF
TGTGCCAGCAGCCAACAGGGCCACTATGGCTACACCTTC
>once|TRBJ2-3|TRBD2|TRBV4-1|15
CASSQAPLAADTQYF
TGCGCCAGCAGCCAAGCCCCCCTAGCGGCAGATACGCAGTATTTT
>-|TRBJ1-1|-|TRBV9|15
CASSPRTGMNTEAFF
TGTGCCAGCAGCCCACGTACGGGGATGAACACTGAAGCTTTCTTT
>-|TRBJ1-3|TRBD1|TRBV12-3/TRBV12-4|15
CASSFRGLAGNTIYF
TGTGCCAGCAGCTTCAGGGGGCTAGCTGGAAACACCATATATTTT
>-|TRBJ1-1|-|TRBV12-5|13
CASGPKINTEAFF
TGTGCTAGTGGACCTAAAATCAACACTGAAGCTTTCTTT
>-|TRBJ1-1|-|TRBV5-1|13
CASSLVPGQEAFF
TGCGCCAGCAGCTTGGTACCGGGTCAGGAAGCTTTCTTT
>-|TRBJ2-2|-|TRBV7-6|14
CASSLAGGTGELFF
TGTGCCAGCAGCTTAGCAGGGGGGACCGGGGAGCTGTTTTTT
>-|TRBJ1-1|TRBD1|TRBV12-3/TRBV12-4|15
CASSLRTGGNTEAFF
TGTGCCAGCAGTTTGCGGACAGGGGGGAACACTGAAGCTTTCTTT
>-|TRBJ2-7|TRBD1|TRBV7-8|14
CASSSGTGVSEQYF
TGTGCCAGCAGCTCCGGGACAGGGGTAAGCGAGCAGTACTTC
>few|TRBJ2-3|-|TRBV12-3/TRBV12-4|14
CASSLLGGPDTQYF
TGTGCCAGCAGTTTATTGGGGGGCCCAGATACGCAGTATTTT
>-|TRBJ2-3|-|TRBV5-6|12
CASSRGGGRQYF
TGTGCCAGCTCCCGGGGAGGGGGAAGGCAGTATTTT
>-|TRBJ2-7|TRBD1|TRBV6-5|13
CASSHAQGYEQYF
TGTGCCAGCAGCCACGCACAGGGGTACGAGCAGTACTTC
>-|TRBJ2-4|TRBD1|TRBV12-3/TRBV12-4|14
CASSLTLGQFRQYF
TGTGCCAGCAGTTTAACCCTGGGACAGTTCAGGCAGTACTTC
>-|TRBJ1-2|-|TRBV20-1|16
CSARPAGQGRFIHYTF
TGCAGTGCTAGACCCGCCGGCCAGGGGCGGTTTATTCACTACACCTTC
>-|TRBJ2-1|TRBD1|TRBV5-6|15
CASSGDSLPYNEQFF
TGTGCCAGCAGCGGGGACAGCCTACCCTACAATGAGCAGTTCTTC
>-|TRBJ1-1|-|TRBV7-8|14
CASSPHGGNTEAFF
TGTGCCAGCAGCCCACATGGAGGGAACACTGAAGCTTTCTTT
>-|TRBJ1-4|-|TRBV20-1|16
CSARPLRGEGSEKLFF
TGCAGTGCTAGGCCCCTCCGCGGGGAGGGAAGTGAAAAACTGTTTTTT
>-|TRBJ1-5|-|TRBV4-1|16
CASSSIAGQADQPQHF
TGCGCCAGCAGCAGTATCGCAGGGCAAGCCGATCAGCCCCAGCATTTT
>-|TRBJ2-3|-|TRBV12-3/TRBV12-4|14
CASSPSLASHTQYF
TGTGCCAGCAGTCCCAGTCTCGCTTCCCATACGCAGTATTTT
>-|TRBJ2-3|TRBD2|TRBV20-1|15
CSGLAGGLYTDTQYF
TGCAGTGGACTAGCGGGGGGCTTGTATACAGATACGCAGTATTTT
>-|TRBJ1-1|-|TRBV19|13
CASSRTGNTEAFF
TGTGCCAGTAGTAGGACGGGGAACACTGAAGCTTTCTTT
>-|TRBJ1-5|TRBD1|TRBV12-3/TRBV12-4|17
CASSSRQTGNSNQPQHF
TGTGCCAGCAGTTCCCGGCAGACAGGGAACAGCAATCAGCCCCAGCATTTT
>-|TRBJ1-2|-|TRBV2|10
CASSETSYTF
TGTGCCAGCAGTGAAACCTCTTACACCTTC
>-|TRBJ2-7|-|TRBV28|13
CAAQRTDRYEQYF
TGTGCAGCTCAACGGACAGACCGCTACGAGCAGTACTTC
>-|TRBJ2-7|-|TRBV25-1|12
CASRQSSYEQYF
TGTGCCAGCAGGCAGAGCTCCTACGAGCAGTACTTC
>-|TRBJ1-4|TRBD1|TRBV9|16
CASSERTGVANEKLFF
TGTGCCAGCAGCGAACGGACAGGGGTAGCTAATGAAAAACTGTTTTTT
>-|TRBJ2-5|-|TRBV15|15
CATSRDLWVLRAQYF
TGTGCCACCAGCAGAGATCTGTGGGTCCTCCGGGCCCAGTACTTC
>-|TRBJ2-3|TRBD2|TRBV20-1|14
CSARTSGGQGRGYF
TGCAGTGCTAGGACTAGCGGGGGCCAAGGGAGGGGGTATTTT
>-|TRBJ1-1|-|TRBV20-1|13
CSGNRAYTHEAFF
TGCAGTGGGAACAGGGCTTACACCCATGAAGCTTTCTTT
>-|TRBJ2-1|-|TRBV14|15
CASSPGGLSWNEQFF
TGTGCCAGCAGCCCCGGGGGCCTCTCTTGGAATGAGCAGTTCTTC